One sample yielded the 24 T cell receptor beta chains listed below, sequenced in a study of T cells in localized non-small cell lung cancer. The protocol was immunoSEQ multiplex PCR, while the TCRdb copy is restricted to in-frame clones and leaves out a portion. The sample consists of tens of thousands of clones, roughly nine tenths of them appearing once. The sample consisted of peripheral blood, taken before any cancer treatment. The receptors were sampled from a woman aged 40 to 75 with stage I lung adenocarcinoma.

CDR3 loop: CSAQSPGGGTEAFF. In nucleotides, the CDR3 is TGCAGCGCCCAGTCCCCAGGCGGGGGAACTGAAGCTTTCTTT. The chain employs TRBV29-1 and TRBJ1-1, with D tentatively TRBD1 (5 bases). Germline V lookup: CDR1 SQVTM, CDR2 ANQGSEA. This CDR3 is built from 14 residues. V lost 7 bases and J 5 bases, leaving 20 bases between the germline ends.

The J gene is TRBJ2-1, the V gene TRBV6-1, with 10 nucleotides matching TRBD2. This CDR3 region has 17 residues. From germline, CDR1 is MNHNS and CDR2 SASEGT. The V and J ends lost 1 base and 6 bases, in that order; junction bases with no gene match: 9. CDR3 nucleotides: TGTGCCAGCAGTGAAGTTCCCGGGACTAGCGTAAGCAATGAGCAGTTCTTC. Encoded protein: CASSEVPGTSVSNEQFF.

The chain has TRBV28 and TRBJ1-4; D uncertain. V lost 3 bases to trimming and J lost 2 bases, with 10 bases between them. Germline V gene lookup returns CDR1 MDHEN and CDR2 SYDVKM. The CDR3 spans 15 residues. The CDR3 sequence: CASSLGGSTNEKLFF. As DNA, the CDR3 is TGTGCCAGCAGTTTGGGTGGAAGTACTAATGAAAAACTGTTTTTT. Based on the CDR3 plus reference TRBV28 and TRBJ1-4, the full variable domain is DVKVTQSSRYLVKRTGEKVFLECVQDMDHENMFWYRQDPGLGLRLIYFSYDVKMKEKGDIPEGYSVSREKKERFSLILESASTNQTSMYLCASSLGGSTNEKLFFGSGTQLSVL.

Details on this clone: The same CDR3 is also encoded by other DNA sequences in this sample. The rearrangement links TRBV7-3 to TRBJ2-1; D call uncertain. Between the trimmed V and J ends, which lost 8 bases and 0 bases, there was a span of 8 bases. This CDR3 has 13 amino acids. Germline V gene sequence: CDR1 SGHTA, CDR2 FQGTGA. The CDR3 DNA sequence: TGTGCCAGCTCTCCGAGCTCCTACAATGAGCAGTTCTTC. This encodes CASSPSSYNEQFF.

This clone came up once. This chain uses TRBV5-6 with TRBJ2-3; 8 bases map to TRBD2. V lost 6 bases and J lost 1; bases outside the gene matches: 10. CDR3 length: 16 residues. Germline-derived CDR1 and CDR2 are SGHDT and YYEEEE. CDR3 protein: CASTPLAAGGTDTQYF. CDR3 DNA: TGTGCCAGCACCCCCTTAGCAGCGGGGGGCACAGATACGCAGTATTTT.

This clone occurred once. J is TRBJ1-4 and V is TRBV19; 9 bases align to TRBD1. This CDR3 comprises 15 residues. CDR1 is LNHDA and CDR2 is SQIVND in the germline V gene (reference sequence). The V gene end was trimmed by 5 bases and the J gene end by 5 bases; junction bases not matched to a gene: 6. CDR3 coding DNA: TGTGCCAGTAGTGTTTCCGGGACAGGGAATGAAAAACTGTTTTTT. Translation: CASSVSGTGNEKLFF.

This chain joins TRBV7-2 and TRBJ1-1, with D perhaps TRBD1 (6 bases). Germline lookup yields CDR1 SGHTA and CDR2 FQGNSA. CDR3 length: 15 residues. V lost 2 bases, J lost 7 bases, and 17 bases lay in between. The CDR3 loop reads CASSLFSGSRGEAFF. The CDR3 nucleotides read TGTGCCAGCAGCTTATTCTCAGGGTCCAGGGGTGAAGCTTTCTTT.

The chain joins TRBV7-6 to TRBJ1-2; tentative D call: TRBD1 (5 bases). With 2 bases removed from V and 2 bases from J, the gap between germline ends came to 6 bases. The CDR3 spans 13 residues. The germline gives CDR1 SGHVS, CDR2 FNYEAQ. The CDR3 spells CASSLQGNYGYTF. The CDR3 DNA sequence: TGTGCCAGCAGCTTACAGGGAAACTATGGCTACACCTTC.

The chain is built from TRBV9 and TRBJ2-3; TRBD1 matches at 10 bases. The CDR3 loop spans 16 amino acids. Germline-derived CDR1 and CDR2 are SGDLS and YYNGEE. J lost 2 bases, V lost 4 bases, and 7 bases had no gene match. As DNA, the CDR3 is TGTGCCAGCAGCTCCGAGACAGGGGGCCTCACAGATACGCAGTATTTT. Translation gives CASSSETGGLTDTQYF.

The chain recombines TRBV7-2 with TRBJ1-2; D is possibly TRBD1 (5 bases). From germline, CDR1 is SGHTA and CDR2 FQGNSA. The CDR3 extends over 17 amino acids. Trimming cost V 5 bases and J 0 bases, with 19 bases left between them. CDR3 amino acids: CASSPGGGSASNYGYTF. CDR3 coding DNA: TGTGCCAGCAGCCCGGGTGGGGGTTCCGCTTCTAACTATGGCTACACCTTC.

This clone was recorded once. The chain employs TRBV19 and TRBJ2-1; TRBD2 matches at 8 bases. CDR1 LNHDA and CDR2 SQIVND come from the germline V gene (reference sequence). CDR3 length equals 17 residues. V dropped 0 bases and J dropped 3; count of bases not matched to a gene: 7. CDR3 nucleotides: TGTGCCAGTAGTATAGACGTCGGGGGGGACTTCTACAATGAGCAGTTCTTC. Protein: CASSIDVGGDFYNEQFF.

Remarks on this clone: At one of its ends the junction is not consistent with the germline gene, which may arise from a read error. The rearrangement links TRBV12-5 to TRBJ2-1; D is uncertain. This CDR3 contains 12 residues. Germline lookup yields CDR1 LGHNT and CDR2 FRNRAP. This chain's CDR3 is CASGLGWNEQFF. CDR3 DNA sequence: TGTGCTAGTGGCTTGGGCTGGAATGAGCAGTTCTTC.

The J gene is TRBJ1-2, the V gene TRBV28; 8 nucleotides agree with TRBD1. CDR1 MDHEN and CDR2 SYDVKM come from the germline V gene. Trimming cost V 7 bases and J 7 bases; bases outside gene matches: 11. The CDR3 is 14 residues long. The CDR3 DNA reads TGTGCCAGCACCCCGGGACAGGCTCTAGGTGGCTACACCTTC. Protein: CASTPGQALGGYTF.

The chain joins TRBV6-6 to TRBJ2-7, with a possible D match to TRBD2 (5 bases). Germline V CDR1 and CDR2: MNHNY, SVGAGI (reference sequence). V lost 2 bases, J lost 1 base, and 9 bases lay in between. This CDR3 is 14 amino acids long. The CDR3 sequence is CASSYTRTSYEQYF. CDR3 sequence (DNA): TGTGCCAGCAGTTACACCAGGACTTCCTACGAGCAGTACTTC.

The sample holds a few counts of this clone. The chain recombines TRBV5-1 with TRBJ1-2, with a tentative D call TRBD1 (5 bases). Germline V lookup: CDR1 SGHRS, CDR2 YFSETQ. This CDR3 region has 14 residues. The germline V and J ends were trimmed by 2 bases and 0 bases, with 8 bases remaining between them. The CDR3 DNA reads TGCGCCAGCAGCTTAGCAGGGTCTAACTATGGCTACACCTTC. It specifies CASSLAGSNYGYTF.

V and J are TRBV11-1 and TRBJ2-7; 7 nucleotides align to TRBD1. Germline lookup yields CDR1 SGHAT and CDR2 FQDESV (reference sequence). The CDR3 loop spans 15 amino acids. V shed 2 bases, J shed 3 bases, and the junction held 7 bases outside the gene matches. This CDR3 reads CASSLLTGTIYEQYF. CDR3 DNA sequence: TGTGCCAGCAGCTTATTGACAGGGACAATCTACGAGCAGTACTTC.

V usage is TRBV7-2 and J usage is TRBJ1-1, with no clear D. CDR1 is SGHTA, CDR2 FQGNSA, per germline. The CDR3 is 13 amino acids. Trimming left V 5 bases short and J 1 base short, with 8 bases between. Here the CDR3 reads CASSMAKNTEAFF. The CDR3 nucleotides read TGTGCCAGCAGCATGGCGAAGAACACTGAAGCTTTCTTT.

The chain recombines TRBV7-9 with TRBJ1-2, with D possibly matching TRBD1 (5 bases). The CDR3 is 13 amino acids. CDR1 SEHNR and CDR2 FQNEAQ come from the germline V gene (reference sequence). The V end was cut by 5 bases, the J end by 2 bases, with 9 bases between. CDR3 sequence (DNA): TGTGCCAGCAGCCCGGGACTCAACTATGGCTACACCTTC. Encoded protein: CASSPGLNYGYTF.

The J gene is TRBJ1-2, the V gene TRBV9; D might be TRBD1 (6 bases). This CDR3 is built from 20 residues. Germline values: CDR1 SGDLS, CDR2 YYNGEE. With 0 bases removed from V and 1 base from J, the gap between germline ends came to 25 bases. CDR3 sequence (DNA): TGTGCCAGCAGCGTAGGGGGGACAACCAAGGATTTAAGGGTTAACTATGGCTACACCTTC. Translated, it gives CASSVGGTTKDLRVNYGYTF.

The V gene is TRBV19, the J gene TRBJ2-2, with 12 bases aligning to TRBD2. Per the germline V gene, CDR1 is LNHDA and CDR2 is SQIVND (reference sequence). V shed 6 bases and J 3 bases; nucleotides not matched to a gene: 8. The length of the CDR3 is 17 residues. The CDR3: CASRVLAGGHDTGELFF. The DNA for the CDR3 is TGTGCCAGTAGGGTTCTAGCGGGGGGGCACGACACCGGGGAGCTGTTTTTT. Full variable domain (outside the CDR3, taken from reference TRBV19 and TRBJ2-2): DGGITQSPKYLFRKEGQNVTLSCEQNLNHDAMYWYRQDPGQGLRLIYYSQIVNDFQKGDIAEGYSVSREKKESFPLTVTSAQKNPTAFYLCASRVLAGGHDTGELFFGEGSRLTVL.

The genes are TRBV4-2 and TRBJ1-5; D ambiguous. Trimming took 0 bases from V and 0 from J, leaving 12 bases between them. Germline V gene lookup returns CDR1 LGHNA and CDR2 YNFKEQ. CDR3 length: 17 amino acids. The CDR3 region is CASSQDPGGSSNQPQHF. The CDR3 DNA reads as TGTGCCAGCAGCCAAGACCCGGGAGGGAGTAGCAATCAGCCCCAGCATTTT.

V is TRBV27 and J is TRBJ2-3; possible D gene TRBD1, 6 bases. This CDR3 contains 17 residues. Looked up from germline, CDR1 is MNHEY and CDR2 is SMNVEV (reference sequence). V was shortened by 4 bases and J by 6 bases, with 23 bases between the two germline ends. This CDR3 is CASSSDQDSLSQDTQYF. CDR3 bases: TGTGCCAGCAGTTCTGATCAGGACAGTTTATCACAGGATACGCAGTATTTT.

This clone was observed a few times. The chain combines TRBV9 with TRBJ1-1; perhaps TRBD1 as D (5 bases). The V gene lost 4 bases and the J gene lost 7 bases, with 8 bases spanning the gap. The CDR3 sequence is 11 residues long. CDR1 is SGDLS and CDR2 is YYNGEE in the germline V gene. The CDR3 nucleotides are TGTGCCAGCAGCTCCGACAGTGAAGCTTTCTTT. It codes for CASSSDSEAFF. The full variable domain, completed using reference TRBV9 and TRBJ1-1, is DSGVTQTPKHLITATGQRVTLRCSPRSGDLSVYWYQQSLDQGLQFLIQYYNGEERAKGNILERFSAQQFPDLHSELNLSSLELGDSALYFCASSSDSEAFFGQGTRLTVV.

The chain combines TRBV7-3 with TRBJ1-6; no clear D gene. The CDR3 consists of 14 residues. Trimming removed 5 bases from V and 7 bases from J, with 12 bases in between. The germline V gene has CDR1 SGHTA and CDR2 FQGTGA. The CDR3 sequence is CASSHGVGNSPLHF. For the CDR3, the DNA is TGTGCCAGCAGCCATGGGGTAGGGAATTCACCCCTCCACTTT.